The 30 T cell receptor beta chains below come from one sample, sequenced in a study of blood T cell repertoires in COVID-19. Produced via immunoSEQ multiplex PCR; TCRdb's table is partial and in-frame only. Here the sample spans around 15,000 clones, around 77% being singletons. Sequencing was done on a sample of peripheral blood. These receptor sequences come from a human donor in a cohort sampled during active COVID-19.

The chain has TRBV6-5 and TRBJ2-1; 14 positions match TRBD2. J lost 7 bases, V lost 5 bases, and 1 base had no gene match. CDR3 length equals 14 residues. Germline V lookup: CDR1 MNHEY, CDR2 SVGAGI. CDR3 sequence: CASSRTSGRNEQFF. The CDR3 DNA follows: TGTGCCAGCAGTCGGACTAGCGGGAGGAATGAGCAGTTCTTC.

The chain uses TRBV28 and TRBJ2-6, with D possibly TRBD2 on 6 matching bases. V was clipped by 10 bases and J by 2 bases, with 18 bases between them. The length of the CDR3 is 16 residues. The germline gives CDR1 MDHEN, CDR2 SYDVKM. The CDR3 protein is CATIPGGRAGANVLTF. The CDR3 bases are TGTGCCACCATACCCGGGGGACGGGCTGGGGCCAACGTCCTGACTTTC. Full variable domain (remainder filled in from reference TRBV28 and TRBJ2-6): DVKVTQSSRYLVKRTGEKVFLECVQDMDHENMFWYRQDPGLGLRLIYFSYDVKMKEKGDIPEGYSVSREKKERFSLILESASTNQTSMYLCATIPGGRAGANVLTFGAGSRLTVL.

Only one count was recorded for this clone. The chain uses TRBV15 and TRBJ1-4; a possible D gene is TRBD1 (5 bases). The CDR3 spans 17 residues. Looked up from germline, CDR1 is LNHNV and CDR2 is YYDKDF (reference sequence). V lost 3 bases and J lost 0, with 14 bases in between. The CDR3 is CATSSPRPRATNEKLFF. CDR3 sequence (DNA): TGTGCCACCAGCAGTCCACGTCCCAGGGCAACTAATGAAAAACTGTTTTTT.

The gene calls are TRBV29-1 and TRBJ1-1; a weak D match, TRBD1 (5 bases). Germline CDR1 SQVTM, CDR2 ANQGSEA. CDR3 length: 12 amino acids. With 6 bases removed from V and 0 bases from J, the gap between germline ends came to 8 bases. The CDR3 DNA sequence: TGCAGCGTGAGGGACTTGAACACTGAAGCTTTCTTT. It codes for CSVRDLNTEAFF. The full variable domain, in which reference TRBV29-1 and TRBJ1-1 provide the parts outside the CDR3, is SAVISQKPSRDICQRGTSLTIQCQVDSQVTMMFWYRQQPGQSLTLIATANQGSEATYESGFVIDKFPISRPNLTFSTLTVSNMSPEDSSIYLCSVRDLNTEAFFGQGTRLTVV.

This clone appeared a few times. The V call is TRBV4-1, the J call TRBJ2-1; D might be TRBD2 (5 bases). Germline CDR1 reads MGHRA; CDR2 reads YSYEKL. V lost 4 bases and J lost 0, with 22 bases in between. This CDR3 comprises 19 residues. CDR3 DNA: TGCGCCAGCAGCCCCGGGGTTTTACGGAGATCGAGCTCCTACAATGAGCAGTTCTTC. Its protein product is CASSPGVLRRSSSYNEQFF.

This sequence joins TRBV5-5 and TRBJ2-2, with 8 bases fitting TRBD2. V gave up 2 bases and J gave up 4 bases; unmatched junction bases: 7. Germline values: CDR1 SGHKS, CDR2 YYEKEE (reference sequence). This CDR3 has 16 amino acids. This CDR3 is CASSFMGLGATGELFF. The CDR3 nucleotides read TGTGCCAGCAGCTTCATGGGACTAGGAGCCACCGGGGAGCTGTTTTTT.

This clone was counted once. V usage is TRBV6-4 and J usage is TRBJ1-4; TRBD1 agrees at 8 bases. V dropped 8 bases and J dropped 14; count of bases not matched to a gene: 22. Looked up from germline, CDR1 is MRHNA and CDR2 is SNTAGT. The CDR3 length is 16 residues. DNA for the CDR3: TGTGCCAGCCCAAGGACAGGGAGGCGGATAGTATCGGTTCTGTTTTTT. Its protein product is CASPRTGRRIVSVLFF.

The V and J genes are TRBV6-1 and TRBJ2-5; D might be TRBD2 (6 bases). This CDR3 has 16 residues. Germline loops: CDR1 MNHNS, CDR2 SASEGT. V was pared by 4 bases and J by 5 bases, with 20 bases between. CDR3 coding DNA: TGTGCCAGCAGTGGCGCTCGGGCGGGATGGGGGGAGACCCAGTACTTC. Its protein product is CASSGARAGWGETQYF.

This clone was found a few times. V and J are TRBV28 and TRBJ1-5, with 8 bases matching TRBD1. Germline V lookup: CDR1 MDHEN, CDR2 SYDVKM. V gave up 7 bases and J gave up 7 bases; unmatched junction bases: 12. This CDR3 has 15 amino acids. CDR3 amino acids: CASNDPGGGRQPQHF. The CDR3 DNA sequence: TGTGCCAGCAACGACCCAGGGGGCGGGAGACAGCCCCAGCATTTT.

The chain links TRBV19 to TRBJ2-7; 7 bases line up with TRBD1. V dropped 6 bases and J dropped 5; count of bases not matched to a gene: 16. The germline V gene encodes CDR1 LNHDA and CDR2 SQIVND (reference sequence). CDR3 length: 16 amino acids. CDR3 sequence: CASSGETGFKGNEQYF. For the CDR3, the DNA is TGTGCCAGTAGCGGGGAGACAGGGTTCAAGGGGAACGAGCAGTACTTC.

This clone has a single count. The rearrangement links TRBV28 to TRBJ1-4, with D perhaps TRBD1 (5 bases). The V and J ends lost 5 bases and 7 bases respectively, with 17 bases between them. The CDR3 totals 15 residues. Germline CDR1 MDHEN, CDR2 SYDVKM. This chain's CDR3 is CASSTPQEGIEKLFF. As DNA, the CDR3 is TGTGCCAGCAGTACCCCCCAGGAGGGGATTGAAAAACTGTTTTTT.

In DNA form, the CDR3 reads TGTGCCAGCAGCAGTCAAGAGGGTTACAATGAGCAGTTCTTC. Translation: CASSSQEGYNEQFF. The rearrangement joins TRBV11-2 to TRBJ2-1, with D perhaps matching TRBD2 (5 bases). The CDR3 sequence is 14 residues long. Trimming pared 5 bases from V and 4 bases from J, leaving 12 bases between. CDR1 and CDR2 (germline): SGHAT, FQNNGV.

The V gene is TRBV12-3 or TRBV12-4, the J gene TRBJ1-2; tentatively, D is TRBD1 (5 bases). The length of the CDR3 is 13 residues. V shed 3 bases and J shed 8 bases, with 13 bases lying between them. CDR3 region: CASSFRLPGGYTF. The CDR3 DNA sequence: TGTGCCAGCAGTTTTAGGCTCCCAGGGGGCTACACCTTC.

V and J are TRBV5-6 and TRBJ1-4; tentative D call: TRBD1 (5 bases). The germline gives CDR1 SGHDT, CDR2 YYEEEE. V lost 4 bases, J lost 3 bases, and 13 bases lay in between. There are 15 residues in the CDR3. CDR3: CASSTAGGANEKLFF. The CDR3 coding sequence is TGTGCCAGCAGCACCGCGGGGGGGGCTAATGAAAAACTGTTTTTT.

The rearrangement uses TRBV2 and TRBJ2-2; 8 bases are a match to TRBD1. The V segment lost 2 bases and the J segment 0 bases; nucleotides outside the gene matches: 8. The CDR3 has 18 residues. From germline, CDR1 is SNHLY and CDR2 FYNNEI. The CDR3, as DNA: TGTGCCAGCAGTGAAAGGGACCAACAGGGGGCGAACACCGGGGAGCTGTTTTTT. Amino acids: CASSERDQQGANTGELFF.

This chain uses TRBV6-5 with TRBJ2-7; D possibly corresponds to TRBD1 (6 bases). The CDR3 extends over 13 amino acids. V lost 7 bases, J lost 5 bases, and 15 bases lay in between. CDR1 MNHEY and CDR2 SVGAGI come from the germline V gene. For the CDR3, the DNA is TGTGCCAGCACAGCAGGGGAATATAACGAGCAGTACTTC. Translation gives CASTAGEYNEQYF.

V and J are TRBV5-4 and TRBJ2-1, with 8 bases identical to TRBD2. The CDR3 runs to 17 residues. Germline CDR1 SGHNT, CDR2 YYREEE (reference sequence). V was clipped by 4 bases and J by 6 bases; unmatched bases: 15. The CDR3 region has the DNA TGTGCCAGCAGCCCCTTAGGGCGGGGGGCTTATTTCAATGAGCAGTTCTTC. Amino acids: CASSPLGRGAYFNEQFF. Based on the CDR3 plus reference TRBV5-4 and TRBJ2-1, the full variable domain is ETGVTQSPTHLIKTRGQQVTLRCSSQSGHNTVSWYQQALGQGPQFIFQYYREEENGRGNFPPRFSGLQFPNYSSELNVNALELDDSALYLCASSPLGRGAYFNEQFFGPGTRLTVL.

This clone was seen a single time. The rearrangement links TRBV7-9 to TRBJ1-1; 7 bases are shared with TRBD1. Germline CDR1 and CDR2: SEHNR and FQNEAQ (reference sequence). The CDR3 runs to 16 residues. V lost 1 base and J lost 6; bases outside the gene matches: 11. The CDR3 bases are TGTGCCAGCAGCTTAGAATCAGGGGGAAGTTCGCCTGAAGCTTTCTTT. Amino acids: CASSLESGGSSPEAFF.

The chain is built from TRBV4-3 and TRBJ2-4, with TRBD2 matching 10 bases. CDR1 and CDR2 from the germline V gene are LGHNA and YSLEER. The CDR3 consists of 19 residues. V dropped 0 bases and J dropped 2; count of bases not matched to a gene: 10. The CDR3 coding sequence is TGCGCCAGCAGCCAAGAATCCAGCGGGAGGGCCTCGTCCAAAAACATTCAGTACTTC. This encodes CASSQESSGRASSKNIQYF.

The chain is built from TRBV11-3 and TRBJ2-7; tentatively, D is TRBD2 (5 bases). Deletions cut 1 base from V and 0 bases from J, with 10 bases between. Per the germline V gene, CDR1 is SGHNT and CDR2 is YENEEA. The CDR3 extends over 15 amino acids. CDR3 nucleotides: TGTGCCAGCAGCTTAGGCGGGTTGAGCTCCTACGAGCAGTACTTC. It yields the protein CASSLGGLSSYEQYF.

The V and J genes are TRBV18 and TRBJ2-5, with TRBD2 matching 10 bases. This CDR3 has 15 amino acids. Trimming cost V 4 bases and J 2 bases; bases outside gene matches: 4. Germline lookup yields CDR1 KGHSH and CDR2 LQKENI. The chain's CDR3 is CASSLAGGRQETQYF. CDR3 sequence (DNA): TGTGCCAGCTCACTAGCGGGAGGAAGACAAGAGACCCAGTACTTC.

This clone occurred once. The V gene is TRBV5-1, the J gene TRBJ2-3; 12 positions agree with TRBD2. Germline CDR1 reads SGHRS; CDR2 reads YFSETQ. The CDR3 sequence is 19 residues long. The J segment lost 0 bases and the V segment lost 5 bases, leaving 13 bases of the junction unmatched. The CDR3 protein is CASRSTSGRLPSSTDTQYF. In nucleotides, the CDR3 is TGCGCCAGCAGATCGACTAGCGGGAGACTGCCTTCTAGCACAGATACGCAGTATTTT.

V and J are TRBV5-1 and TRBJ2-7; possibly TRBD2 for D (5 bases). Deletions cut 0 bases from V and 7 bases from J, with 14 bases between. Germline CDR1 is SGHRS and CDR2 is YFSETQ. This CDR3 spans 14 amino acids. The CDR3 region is CASSLERGIWEQYF. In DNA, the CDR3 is TGCGCCAGCAGCTTGGAGAGAGGGATCTGGGAGCAGTACTTC.

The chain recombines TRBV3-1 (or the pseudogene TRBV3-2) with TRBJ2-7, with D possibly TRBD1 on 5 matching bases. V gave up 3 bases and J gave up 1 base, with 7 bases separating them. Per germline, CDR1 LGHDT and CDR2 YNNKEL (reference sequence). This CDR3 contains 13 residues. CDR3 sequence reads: CASSQTDSYEQYF. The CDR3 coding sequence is TGTGCCAGCAGCCAGACAGATTCCTACGAGCAGTACTTC.

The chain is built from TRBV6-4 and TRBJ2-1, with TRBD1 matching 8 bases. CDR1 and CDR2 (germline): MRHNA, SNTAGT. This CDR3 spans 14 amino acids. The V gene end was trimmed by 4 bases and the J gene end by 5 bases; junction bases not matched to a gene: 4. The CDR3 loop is CASSGDRLNNEQFF. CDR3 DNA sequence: TGTGCCAGCAGTGGGGACAGGCTAAACAATGAGCAGTTCTTC.

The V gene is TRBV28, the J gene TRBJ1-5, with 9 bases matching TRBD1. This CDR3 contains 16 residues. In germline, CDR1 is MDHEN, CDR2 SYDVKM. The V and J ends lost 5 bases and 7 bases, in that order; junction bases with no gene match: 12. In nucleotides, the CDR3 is TGTGCCAGCAGTCCCCGGGACAGGGTCTTTGGGCAGCCCCAGCATTTT. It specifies CASSPRDRVFGQPQHF. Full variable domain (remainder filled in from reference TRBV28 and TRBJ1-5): DVKVTQSSRYLVKRTGEKVFLECVQDMDHENMFWYRQDPGLGLRLIYFSYDVKMKEKGDIPEGYSVSREKKERFSLILESASTNQTSMYLCASSPRDRVFGQPQHFGDGTRLSIL.

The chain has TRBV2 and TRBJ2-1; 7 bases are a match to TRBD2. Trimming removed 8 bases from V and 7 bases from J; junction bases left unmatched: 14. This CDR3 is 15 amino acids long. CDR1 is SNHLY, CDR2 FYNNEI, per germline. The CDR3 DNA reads TGTGCCAGCCGAGAAAACAGCGGGGCGTGGAATGAGCAGTTCTTC. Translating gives CASRENSGAWNEQFF.

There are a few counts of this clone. The CDR3 sequence is CASRKGAAFF. The CDR3 region has the DNA TGTGCCAGCCGGAAAGGGGCGGCTTTCTTT. V gene TRBV6-5 combines with J gene TRBJ1-1; D possibly corresponds to TRBD1 (5 bases). Germline V gene lookup returns CDR1 MNHEY and CDR2 SVGAGI. The CDR3 runs to 10 residues. V was shortened by 8 bases and J by 11 bases, with 12 bases between the two germline ends.

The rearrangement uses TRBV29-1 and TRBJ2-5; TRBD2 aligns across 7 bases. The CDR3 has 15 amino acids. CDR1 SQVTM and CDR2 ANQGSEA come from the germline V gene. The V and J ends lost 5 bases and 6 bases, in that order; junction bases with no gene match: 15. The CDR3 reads CSVFTPGGAWKTQYF. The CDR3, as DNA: TGCAGCGTTTTTACCCCGGGGGGAGCTTGGAAGACCCAGTACTTC.

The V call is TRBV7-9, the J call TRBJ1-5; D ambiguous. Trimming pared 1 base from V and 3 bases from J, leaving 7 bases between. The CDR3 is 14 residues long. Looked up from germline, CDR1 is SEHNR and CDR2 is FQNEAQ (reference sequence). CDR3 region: CASSLGNINQPQHF. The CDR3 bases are TGTGCCAGCAGCTTAGGCAACATCAATCAGCCCCAGCATTTT.